These 14 T cell receptor beta chains were all obtained from the same sample, sequenced in a study of cytomegalovirus exposure and HLA in healthy donors. It was with 60 Vbeta and 13 Jbeta primers that the PCR ran. The protocol was immunoSEQ multiplex PCR, while the TCRdb copy is restricted to in-frame clones and leaves out a portion. This table holds over 75,000 clones, about 88% found once. The sequencing sample was made of PBMCs. The receptors come from a woman aged 45-65 years in good health and CMV-seronegative.

This chain's CDR3 is CAISDGATGNLGGPLTSNQPQHF. The CDR3 region has the DNA TGTGCCATCAGTGACGGAGCGACAGGGAATTTAGGTGGCCCCCTTACCAGCAATCAGCCCCAGCATTTT. The chain joins TRBV10-3 to TRBJ1-5, with 7 positions matching TRBD1. CDR3 length: 23 residues. The V gene end was trimmed by 3 bases and the J gene end by 1 base; junction bases not matched to a gene: 27. Per germline, CDR1 ENHRY and CDR2 SYGVKD.

The chain combines TRBV27 with TRBJ2-5; possibly TRBD2 for D (5 bases). CDR1 is MNHEY, CDR2 SMNVEV, per germline (reference sequence). V lost 6 bases, J lost 4 bases, and 21 bases lay in between. The CDR3 is 16 amino acids. The CDR3 here is CASSTTYGVGRETQYF. CDR3 nucleotide sequence: TGTGCCAGCAGCACGACATACGGGGTCGGTCGAGAGACCCAGTACTTC.

The rearrangement joins TRBV19 to TRBJ1-3, with 8 bases matching TRBD1. This CDR3 comprises 15 residues. V dropped 7 bases and J dropped 3; count of bases not matched to a gene: 8. Germline loops: CDR1 LNHDA, CDR2 SQIVND (reference sequence). The CDR3 spells CASTTDRVVGNTIYF. The DNA of the CDR3 is TGTGCCAGTACCACGGACAGGGTTGTTGGAAACACCATATATTTT.

This clone has only a few counts. The rearrangement joins TRBV4-2 to TRBJ1-1, with D hard to call. The V gene lost 0 bases and the J gene lost 7 bases, with 9 bases spanning the gap. CDR1 and CDR2 (germline): LGHNA, YNFKEQ. This CDR3 comprises 13 residues. The CDR3 spells CASSQDAKNEAFF. The CDR3 DNA reads as TGTGCCAGCAGCCAAGATGCGAAAAATGAAGCTTTCTTT.

The chain employs TRBV7-2 and TRBJ1-2, with D perhaps TRBD1 (6 bases). From germline, CDR1 is SGHTA and CDR2 FQGNSA. This CDR3 has 14 amino acids. The V end was cut by 7 bases, the J end by 1 base, with 13 bases between. As DNA, the CDR3 is TGTGCCAGCACCCCAAGGACAGTTAACTATGGCTACACCTTC. This translates into CASTPRTVNYGYTF.

CDR3 bases: TGTGCCAGCAACCCGACAGGCAACACTGAAGCTTTCTTT. Protein: CASNPTGNTEAFF. The V and J genes are TRBV28 and TRBJ1-1, with D tentatively TRBD1 (6 bases). Deletions cut 7 bases from V and 2 bases from J, with 11 bases between. CDR1 and CDR2 from the germline V gene are MDHEN and SYDVKM. This CDR3 is 13 amino acids long.

The chain couples TRBV19 to TRBJ1-3; possibly TRBD1 for D (5 bases). The V gene lost 3 bases and the J gene lost 0 bases, with 12 bases spanning the gap. Germline loops: CDR1 LNHDA, CDR2 SQIVND (reference sequence). The CDR3 extends over 16 amino acids. This chain's CDR3 is CASSMIDRRSGNTIYF. CDR3 coding DNA: TGTGCCAGTAGTATGATCGACAGACGCTCTGGAAACACCATATATTTT.

The chain couples TRBV5-6 to TRBJ1-2; D not certain. This CDR3 contains 11 residues. Trimming shortened V by 3 bases and J by 3 bases, and 3 bases separated the two germline ends. CDR1 is SGHDT and CDR2 is YYEEEE in the germline V gene. The CDR3, as DNA: TGTGCCAGCAGCTCGGACTATGGCTACACCTTC. This sequence encodes CASSSDYGYTF.

The chain recombines TRBV9 with TRBJ2-1; D is perhaps TRBD2 (7 bases). V lost 2 bases to trimming and J lost 8 bases, with 17 bases between them. The CDR3 totals 15 residues. From germline, CDR1 is SGDLS and CDR2 YYNGEE. The CDR3 DNA follows: TGTGCCAGCAGCGTCGGGGGGCTTATCGTCGATGAGCAGTTCTTC. Translated, it gives CASSVGGLIVDEQFF.

This chain joins TRBV5-1 and TRBJ1-2; weak D call: TRBD1 (5 bases). The germline V and J ends were trimmed by 0 bases and 3 bases, with 12 bases remaining between them. Germline CDR1 is SGHRS and CDR2 is YFSETQ. The CDR3 extends over 15 amino acids. CDR3: CASSLVPGPDYGYTF. The CDR3 coding sequence is TGCGCCAGCAGCTTGGTGCCAGGGCCAGACTATGGCTACACCTTC.

V and J are TRBV5-1 and TRBJ1-5; D unresolved. The CDR3 contains 14 residues. Trimming left V 0 bases short and J 0 bases short, with 4 bases between. The germline CDR1 and CDR2 sequences are SGHRS and YFSETQ. CDR3 residues: CASSLDGSNQPQHF. The DNA for the CDR3 is TGCGCCAGCAGCTTGGACGGTAGCAATCAGCCCCAGCATTTT.

The CDR3 DNA sequence: TGTGCCAGCAGTGAGTCGACGGGGACTGAAGCTTTCTTT. It codes for CASSESTGTEAFF. The chain joins TRBV2 to TRBJ1-1; no reliable D call. CDR3 length: 13 amino acids. With 3 bases removed from V and 5 bases from J, the gap between germline ends came to 10 bases. Germline-derived CDR1 and CDR2 are SNHLY and FYNNEI.

The J gene is TRBJ2-6, the V gene TRBV7-2; 10 bases line up with TRBD1. CDR3 length: 17 residues. Germline V gene sequence: CDR1 SGHTA, CDR2 FQGNSA. With 0 bases clipped from V and 2 bases from J, the junction kept 1 base outside the gene matches. The CDR3 loop reads CASSLAGTGAGANVLTF. In DNA form, the CDR3 reads TGTGCCAGCAGCTTAGCGGGGACAGGGGCTGGGGCCAACGTCCTGACTTTC.

This clone has a single count. V is TRBV14 and J is TRBJ2-2; possible D gene TRBD1, 6 bases. This CDR3 contains 17 residues. Germline loops: CDR1 SGHDN, CDR2 FVKESK. The V and J ends lost 1 base and 0 bases respectively, with 12 bases between them. DNA for the CDR3: TGTGCCAGCAGCCAAGCCTTCGCAGGGGCGAACACCGGGGAGCTGTTTTTT. It is translated as CASSQAFAGANTGELFF. The variable domain in full, completed from reference TRBV14 and TRBJ2-2, reads EAGVTQFPSHSVIEKGQTVTLRCDPISGHDNLYWYRRVMGKEIKFLLHFVKESKQDESGMPNNRFLAERTGGTYSTLKVQPAELEDSGVYFCASSQAFAGANTGELFFGEGSRLTVL.